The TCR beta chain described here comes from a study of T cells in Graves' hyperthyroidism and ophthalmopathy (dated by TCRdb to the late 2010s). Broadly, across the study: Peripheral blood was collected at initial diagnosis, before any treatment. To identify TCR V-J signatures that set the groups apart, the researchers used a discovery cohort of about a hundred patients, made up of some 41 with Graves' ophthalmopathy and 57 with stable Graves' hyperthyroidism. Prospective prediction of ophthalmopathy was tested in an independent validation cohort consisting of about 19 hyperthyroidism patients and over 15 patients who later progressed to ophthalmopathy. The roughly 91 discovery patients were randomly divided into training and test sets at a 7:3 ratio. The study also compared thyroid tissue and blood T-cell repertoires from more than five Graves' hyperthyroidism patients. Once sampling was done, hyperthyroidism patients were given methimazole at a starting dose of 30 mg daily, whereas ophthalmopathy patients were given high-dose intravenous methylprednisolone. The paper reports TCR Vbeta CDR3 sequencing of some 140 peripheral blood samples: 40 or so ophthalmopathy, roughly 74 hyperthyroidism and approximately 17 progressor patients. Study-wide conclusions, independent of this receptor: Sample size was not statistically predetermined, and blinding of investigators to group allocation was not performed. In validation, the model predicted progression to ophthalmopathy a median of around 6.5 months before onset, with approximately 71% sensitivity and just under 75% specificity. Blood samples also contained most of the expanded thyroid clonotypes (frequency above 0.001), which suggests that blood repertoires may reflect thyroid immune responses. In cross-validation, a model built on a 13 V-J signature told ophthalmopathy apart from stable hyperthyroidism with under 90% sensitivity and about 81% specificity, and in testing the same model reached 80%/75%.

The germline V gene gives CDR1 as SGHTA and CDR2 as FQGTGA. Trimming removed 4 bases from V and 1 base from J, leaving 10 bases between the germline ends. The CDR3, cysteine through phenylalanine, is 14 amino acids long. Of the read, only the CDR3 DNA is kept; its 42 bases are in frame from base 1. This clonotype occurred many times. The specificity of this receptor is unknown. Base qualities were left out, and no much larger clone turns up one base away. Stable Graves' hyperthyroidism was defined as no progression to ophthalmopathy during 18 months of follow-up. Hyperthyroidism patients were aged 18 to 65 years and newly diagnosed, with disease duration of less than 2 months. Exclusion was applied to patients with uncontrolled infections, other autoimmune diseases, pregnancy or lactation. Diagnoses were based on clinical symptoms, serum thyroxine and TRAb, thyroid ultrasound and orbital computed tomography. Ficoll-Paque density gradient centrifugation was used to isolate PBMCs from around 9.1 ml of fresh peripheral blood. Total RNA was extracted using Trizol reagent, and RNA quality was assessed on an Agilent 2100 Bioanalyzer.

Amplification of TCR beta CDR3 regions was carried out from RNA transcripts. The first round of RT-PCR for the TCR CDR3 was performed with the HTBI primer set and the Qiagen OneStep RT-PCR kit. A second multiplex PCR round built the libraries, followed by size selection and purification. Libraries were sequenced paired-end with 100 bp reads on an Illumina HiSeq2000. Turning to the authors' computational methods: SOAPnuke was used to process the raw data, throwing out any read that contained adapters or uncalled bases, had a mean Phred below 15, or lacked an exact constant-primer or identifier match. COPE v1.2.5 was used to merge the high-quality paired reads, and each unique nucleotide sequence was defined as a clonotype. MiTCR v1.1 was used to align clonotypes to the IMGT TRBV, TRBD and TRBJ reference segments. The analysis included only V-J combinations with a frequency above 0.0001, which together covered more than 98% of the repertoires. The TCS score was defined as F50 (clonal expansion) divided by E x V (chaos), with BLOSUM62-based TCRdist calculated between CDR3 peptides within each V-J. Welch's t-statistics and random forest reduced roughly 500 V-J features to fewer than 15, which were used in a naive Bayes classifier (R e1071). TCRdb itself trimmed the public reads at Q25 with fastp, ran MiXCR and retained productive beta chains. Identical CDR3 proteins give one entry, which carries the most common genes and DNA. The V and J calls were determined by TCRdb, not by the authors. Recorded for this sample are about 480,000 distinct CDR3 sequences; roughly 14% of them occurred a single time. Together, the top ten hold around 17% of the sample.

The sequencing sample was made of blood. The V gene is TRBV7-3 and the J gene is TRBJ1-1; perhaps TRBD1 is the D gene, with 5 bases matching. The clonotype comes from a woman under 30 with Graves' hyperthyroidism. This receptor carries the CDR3 CASSSLGENTEAFF. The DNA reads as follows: TGTGCCAGCAGCTCTCTGGGGGAGAACACTGAAGCTTTCTTT.